One T cell receptor (beta chain) is described in this entry. Its antigen is unidentified. The V end lost 2 bases, the J end lost 2 bases, and 9 bases lay between the germline ends. The CDR3 runs to 14 residues. CDR1 MDHEN and CDR2 SYDVKM come from the germline V gene. This record comes from a study of cytomegalovirus exposure and HLA in healthy donors. PCR used 60 Vbeta primers and 13 Jbeta primers. Profiling relied on immunoSEQ multiplex PCR, and the TCRdb table lists in-frame clones only, not all of them. The top ten clones hold over 2% of a sample with 75,000 to 100,000 clones, around 8% of them seen once. Overall study findings and caveats: Most CMV-associated TCR beta chains appeared HLA-restricted in a later analysis.

Input material: PBMCs. The clonotype was recovered from a man over 45 in good health and CMV-seronegative. The chain is built from TRBV28 and TRBJ1-1; D is unresolved. CDR3 nucleotide sequence: TGTGCCAGCAGTTTAAATGAGGATAACACTGAAGCTTTCTTT. Protein product: CASSLNEDNTEAFF.